The 13 T cell receptor beta chains reported below all come from one sample, sequenced in a study of CD8+ T cells in alopecia areata. The treatment here: oral pan-JAK inhibitor, 5-10 mg twice daily. Following extraction, RNA underwent reverse transcription to cDNA, which served as the sequencing template. Repertoires were generated with immunoSEQ multiplex PCR, while TCRdb's copy carries only in-frame clones and drops some. The data hold tens of thousands of clones, with 60% to 80% observed a single time. The sample was CD8+ T cells sorted from blood, taken at week 44, from a patient treated with tofacitinib. The receptor set was obtained from a human donor with alopecia areata.

The V gene is TRBV29-1, the J gene TRBJ2-1; 14 bases align to TRBD2. Germline V lookup: CDR1 SQVTM, CDR2 ANQGSEA. J lost 0 bases, V lost 4 bases, and 8 bases had no gene match. The CDR3 totals 18 residues. CDR3 bases: TGCAGCGTTGTAGGGGGACTAGCGGGGGTCGACTCCTACAATGAGCAGTTCTTC. Its protein is CSVVGGLAGVDSYNEQFF.

The gene calls are TRBV5-1 and TRBJ1-1; D not certain. Germline V lookup: CDR1 SGHRS, CDR2 YFSETQ. The CDR3 is 13 residues long. Trimming removed 0 bases from V and 1 base from J, with 4 bases in between. CDR3 coding DNA: TGCGCCAGCAGCTTGGATAGGAACACTGAAGCTTTCTTT. This codes for CASSLDRNTEAFF.

This clone was counted only a few times. The junction departs from germline at one end; a sequencing error may be responsible. The V call is TRBV10-3, the J call TRBJ2-5; TRBD2 agrees at 12 bases. CDR1 is ENHRY, CDR2 SYGVKD, per germline. CDR3 size: 15 residues. This CDR3 is CASSYSTSGGETQYF. The CDR3 nucleotides are TGTGCCAGCAGTTACTCGACTAGCGGGGGAGAGACCCAGTACTTC.

This chain links TRBV27 with TRBJ2-3; maybe TRBD2 (7 bases). There are 17 residues in the CDR3. Germline loops: CDR1 MNHEY, CDR2 SMNVEV (reference sequence). Trimming removed 0 bases from V and 4 bases from J, with 17 bases in between. CDR3 in amino acids: CASSLSAGEGGADTQYF. As DNA, the CDR3 is TGTGCCAGCAGTTTATCGGCAGGGGAAGGGGGGGCAGATACGCAGTATTTT.

This clone occurred once. V gene TRBV29-1 combines with J gene TRBJ1-1; D not certain. CDR3 size: 13 residues. The ends were cut back, 0 bases at V and 4 bases at J, with 9 bases in the middle. The germline V gene has CDR1 SQVTM and CDR2 ANQGSEA. In DNA form, the CDR3 reads TGCAGCGTTGAAGATACCGGGTCCACTGAAGCTTTCTTT. Amino acids: CSVEDTGSTEAFF.

V usage is TRBV5-6 and J usage is TRBJ1-5; TRBD1 is a possible D gene (6 bases). CDR1 is SGHDT and CDR2 is YYEEEE in the germline V gene. V was shortened by 0 bases and J by 5 bases, with 12 bases between the two germline ends. This CDR3 has 15 residues. The CDR3 loop reads CASSLGRGLHQPQHF. Here the CDR3 DNA reads TGTGCCAGCAGCTTGGGTCGGGGGCTCCATCAGCCCCAGCATTTT.

This clone was seen more than once but under ten times. The rearrangement joins TRBV28 to TRBJ1-2, with 8 nucleotides matching TRBD1. V shed 3 bases and J 8 bases; nucleotides not matched to a gene: 2. The CDR3 has 12 amino acids. Looked up from germline, CDR1 is MDHEN and CDR2 is SYDVKM. The CDR3 DNA follows: TGTGCCAGCAGTTTTCCAGGGGGCGGCTACACCTTC. This encodes CASSFPGGGYTF.

The J gene is TRBJ1-1, the V gene TRBV27; 9 nucleotides align to TRBD1. V shed 6 bases and J 0 bases; nucleotides not matched to a gene: 2. The CDR3 runs to 14 residues. Germline V CDR1 and CDR2: MNHEY, SMNVEV (reference sequence). The CDR3 DNA follows: TGTGCCAGCAGGGGACAGGGAGTGAACACTGAAGCTTTCTTT. It codes for CASRGQGVNTEAFF.

This sequence joins TRBV29-1 and TRBJ1-4; D is possibly TRBD1 (5 bases). Trimming pared 6 bases from V and 8 bases from J, leaving 19 bases between. From germline, CDR1 is SQVTM and CDR2 ANQGSEA. The CDR3 contains 14 residues. CDR3 in amino acids: CSVKIFRDQEKLFF. CDR3 coding DNA: TGCAGCGTCAAGATCTTCAGGGATCAAGAAAAACTGTTTTTT. The variable domain in full, completed from reference TRBV29-1 and TRBJ1-4, reads SAVISQKPSRDICQRGTSLTIQCQVDSQVTMMFWYRQQPGQSLTLIATANQGSEATYESGFVIDKFPISRPNLTFSTLTVSNMSPEDSSIYLCSVKIFRDQEKLFFGSGTQLSVL.

The chain carries TRBV5-1 and TRBJ1-1, with 8 bases identical to TRBD1. The ends lost 4 bases at V and 1 base at J; junction bases unmatched: 9. CDR3 size: 16 residues. Germline values: CDR1 SGHRS, CDR2 YFSETQ. The CDR3 region is CASSLKPGTGNTEAFF. The DNA of the CDR3 is TGCGCCAGCAGCCTGAAACCCGGGACAGGGAACACTGAAGCTTTCTTT.

Regarding this clone: The junction and the germline gene differ at one end; a read error may be behind it. This chain joins TRBV29-1 and TRBJ1-2, with 7 bases that match TRBD1. Germline CDR1 reads SQVTM; CDR2 reads ANQGSEA. There are 11 residues in the CDR3. CDR3 DNA: TGCAGCGTTGAAGATCTTCGCGGACAGGTCTTC. Translating gives CSVEDLRGQVF.

This clone was observed a few times. The chain links TRBV10-1 to TRBJ2-3; D unresolved. Trimming took 2 bases from V and 6 from J, leaving 3 bases between them. Germline V gene sequence: CDR1 WNHNN, CDR2 SYGVQD (reference sequence). CDR3 size: 11 residues. Here the CDR3 DNA reads TGCGCCAGCAGTGAGGTGGATACGCAGTATTTT. This gives the protein CASSEVDTQYF.

The V gene is TRBV27, the J gene TRBJ2-2; D is unclear. The V gene lost 6 bases and the J gene lost 2 bases, with 10 bases spanning the gap. Germline CDR1 MNHEY, CDR2 SMNVEV (reference sequence). The CDR3 spans 14 residues. The CDR3 nucleotides read TGTGCCAGCAGCACAAGGGATAACACCGGGGAGCTGTTTTTT. Amino acid sequence: CASSTRDNTGELFF.